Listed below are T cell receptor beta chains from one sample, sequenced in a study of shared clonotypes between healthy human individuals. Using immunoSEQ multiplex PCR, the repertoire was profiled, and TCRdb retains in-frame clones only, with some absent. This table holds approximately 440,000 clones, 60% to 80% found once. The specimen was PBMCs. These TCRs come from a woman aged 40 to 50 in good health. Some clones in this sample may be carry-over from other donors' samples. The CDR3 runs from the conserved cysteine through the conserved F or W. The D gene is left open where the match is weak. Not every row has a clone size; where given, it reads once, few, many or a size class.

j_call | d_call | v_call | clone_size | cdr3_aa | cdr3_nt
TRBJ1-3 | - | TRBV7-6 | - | CASSLVGAAAGNTIYF | TGTGCCAGCAGCTTAGTTGGGGCGGCAGCAGGAAACACCATATATTTT
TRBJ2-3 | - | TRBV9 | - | CASSVGLPSYTDTQYF | TGTGCCAGCAGCGTAGGACTTCCTTCCTACACAGATACGCAGTATTTT
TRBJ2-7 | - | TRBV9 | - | CASSVAGRAEQYF | TGTGCCAGCAGCGTAGCGGGCAGGGCCGAGCAGTACTTC
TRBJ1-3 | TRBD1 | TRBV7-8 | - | CASSSYLPGQSIGNTIYF | TGTGCCAGCAGCTCTTATTTGCCGGGACAGAGTATAGGAAACACCATATATTTT
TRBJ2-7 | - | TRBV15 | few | CATSRGASAHYEQYF | TGTGCCACCAGCAGAGGGGCTAGCGCCCACTACGAGCAGTACTTC
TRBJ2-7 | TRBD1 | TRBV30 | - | CAWSMRGQGYEQYF | TGTGCCTGGAGTATGCGTGGACAGGGCTACGAGCAGTACTTC
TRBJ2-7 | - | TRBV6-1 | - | CASSRQVFYEQYF | TGTGCCAGCAGTAGACAGGTCTTCTACGAGCAGTACTTC
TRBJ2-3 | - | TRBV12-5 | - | CASGLGDTQYF | TGTGCTAGTGGTTTGGGTGATACGCAGTATTTT
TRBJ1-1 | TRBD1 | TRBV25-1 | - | CASRNTGAKTAFF | TGTGCCAGCAGGAATACAGGGGCCAAAACGGCTTTCTTT
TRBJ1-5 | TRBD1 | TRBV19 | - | CASSGATGANQPQHF | TGTGCCAGTAGTGGCGCGACAGGGGCCAATCAGCCCCAGCATTTT
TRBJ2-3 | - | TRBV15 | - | CATSSGHKRGTDTQYF | TGTGCCACCAGCAGTGGACACAAAAGGGGCACAGATACGCAGTATTTT
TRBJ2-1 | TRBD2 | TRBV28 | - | CASSLLNPGRFSAGGVHEQFF | TGTGCCAGCAGTCTCCTTAACCCGGGACGATTCTCAGCGGGAGGGGTCCATGAGCAGTTCTTC
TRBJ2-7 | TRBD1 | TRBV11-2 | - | CASSLETGYNEQYF | TGTGCCAGCAGCTTAGAGACAGGGTACAACGAGCAGTACTTC
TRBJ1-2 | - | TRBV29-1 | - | CSVARRQANYGYTF | TGCAGCGTTGCCAGGCGCCAAGCTAACTATGGCTACACCTTC
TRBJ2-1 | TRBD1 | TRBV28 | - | CASRTGGVYNEQFF | TGTGCCAGCAGGACAGGGGGGGTCTACAATGAGCAGTTCTTC
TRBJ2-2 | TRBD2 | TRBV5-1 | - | CASSLTSGSDTGELFF | TGCGCCAGCAGCTTGACTAGCGGGAGTGACACCGGGGAGCTGTTTTTT
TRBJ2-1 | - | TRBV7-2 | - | CASSSTPPSRDDEQFF | TGTGCCAGCAGCTCTACCCCGCCCTCCCGGGACGATGAGCAGTTCTTC
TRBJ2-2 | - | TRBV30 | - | CATRTASTGELFF | TGTGCCACCCGGACAGCCTCGACCGGGGAGCTGTTTTTT
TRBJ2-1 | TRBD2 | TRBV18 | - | CASSPQLGLAAYNEQFF | TGTGCCAGCTCACCACAATTAGGACTAGCTGCTTACAATGAGCAGTTCTTC
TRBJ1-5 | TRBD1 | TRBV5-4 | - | CASSFVGGGGAGGPQHF | TGTGCCAGCAGCTTTGTTGGTGGAGGGGGCGCTGGGGGCCCCCAGCATTTT
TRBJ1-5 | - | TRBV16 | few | CASSQTGDGNQPQHF | TGTGCCAGCAGCCAAACGGGAGACGGCAATCAGCCCCAGCATTTT
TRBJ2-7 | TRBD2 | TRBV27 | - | CASSPGLATSEQYF | TGTGCCAGCAGTCCGGGACTAGCTACGAGCGAGCAGTACTTC
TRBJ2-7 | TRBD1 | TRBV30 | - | CAWSEGAIEQYF | TGTGCCTGGAGTGAGGGGGCGATTGAGCAGTACTTC
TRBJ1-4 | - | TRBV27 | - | CASSLSQGSGEKLFF | TGTGCCAGCAGTTTATCTCAGGGGTCGGGGGAAAAACTGTTTTTT
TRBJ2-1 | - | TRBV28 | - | CASSYPHGGSYNGQFF | TGCGCCAGCAGTTACCCTCACGGAGGTTCCTACAATGGGCAGTTCTTC
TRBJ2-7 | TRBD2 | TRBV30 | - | CACPSGSSYEQYF | TGTGCCTGCCCTAGCGGCAGCTCCTACGAGCAGTACTTC
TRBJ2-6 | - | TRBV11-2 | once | CASSRSGNSGANVLTF | TGTGCCAGCAGCCGATCAGGAAACTCTGGGGCCAACGTCCTGACTTTC
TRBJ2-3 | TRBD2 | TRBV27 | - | CASTTSGRAPDTQYF | TGTGCCAGCACAACTAGCGGGAGGGCCCCAGATACGCAGTATTTT
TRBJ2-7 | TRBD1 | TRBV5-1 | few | CASSLDRDHEQYF | TGCGCCAGCAGCCTGGACAGGGACCACGAGCAGTACTTC
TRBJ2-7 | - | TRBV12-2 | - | CASRLRRRAGDHEQYF | TGTGCAAGTCGCTTAAGGAGGAGGGCAGGGGACCACGAGCAGTACTTC
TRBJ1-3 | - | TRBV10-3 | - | CAAWDGPGNTIYF | TGTGCCGCATGGGACGGTCCTGGAAACACCATATATTTT
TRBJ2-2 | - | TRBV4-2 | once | CASSQAGMAGELFF | TGTGCCAGCAGCCAAGCAGGGATGGCCGGGGAGCTGTTTTTT
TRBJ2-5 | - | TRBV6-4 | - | CASSSGARETQYF | TGTGCCAGCAGCTCGGGGGCTAGGGAGACCCAGTACTTC
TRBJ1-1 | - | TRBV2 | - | CASSVSRGWNTEAFF | TGTGCCAGCAGTGTATCCAGGGGCTGGAACACTGAAGCTTTCTTT
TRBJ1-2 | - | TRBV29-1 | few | CSVVAGTNYGYTF | TGCAGCGTTGTGGCAGGAACTAACTATGGCTACACCTTC
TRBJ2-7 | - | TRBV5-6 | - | CASSLQTTYEQYF | TGTGCCAGCAGCTTGCAGACAACCTACGAGCAGTACTTC
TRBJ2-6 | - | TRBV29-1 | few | CSVEGDFSSGANVLTF | TGCAGCGTTGAGGGGGATTTTAGCTCTGGGGCCAACGTCCTGACTTTC
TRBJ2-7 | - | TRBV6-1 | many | CASRTDRGGTYEQYF | TGTGCCAGCAGAACCGACAGGGGAGGGACCTACGAGCAGTACTTC
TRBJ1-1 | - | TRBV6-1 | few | CASIKETFTEAFF | TGTGCCAGCATCAAGGAGACATTCACTGAAGCTTTCTTT